This TCR beta chain was sequenced for a study of cytomegalovirus exposure and HLA in healthy donors. PCR used 60 Vbeta primers and 13 Jbeta primers. Profiled with immunoSEQ multiplex PCR; TCRdb holds only in-frame clones, not every one. The table lists 150,000 or so clones. The CDR3 is 13 residues long. Germline values: CDR1 LNHDA, CDR2 SQIVND (reference sequence). The V and J ends lost 7 bases and 2 bases respectively, with 11 bases between them. Specimen: PBMCs. The receptor's source is a man younger than 40 in good health and CMV-seronegative. The rearrangement uses TRBV19 and TRBJ2-5; tentative D call: TRBD1 (6 bases). The DNA for the CDR3 is TGTGCCAGTAATGGACAGCCTCAAGAGACCCAGTACTTC. Translating it yields CASNGQPQETQYF.